This TCR beta chain was identified during a study of T cell responses to AZD1222 COVID-19 vaccine. Regarding the study as a whole: Following two doses of AZD1222, Spike-specific TCR breadth and depth rose. Females made up more of the donors, who were largely white British, and clonal diversity may have come out too low. None of the repertoires were sampled until the peak T cell response had passed.

Repertoires were generated with immunoSEQ multiplex PCR, while TCRdb's copy carries only in-frame clones and drops some. This sample yields 96,000 or so clones, of which 85% to 90% are seen a single time; about a quarter belongs to the top ten. Remarks on this clone: The antigen is undetermined.

The V and J ends lost 6 bases and 5 bases, in that order; junction bases with no gene match: 2. The CDR3 contains 13 residues. Germline CDR1 reads LNHDA; CDR2 reads SQIVND (reference sequence). The receptor was derived from an adult in good health. This rearrangement joins TRBV19 to TRBJ1-5; 9 bases are shared with TRBD1. The specimen comprised peripheral blood, sampled on day 0 of AZD1222 vaccination. The DNA of the CDR3 is TGTGCCAGTAGCGACAGGGGGTATCAGCCCCAGCATTTT. It specifies CASSDRGYQPQHF.